These T cell receptor beta chains were read from a single sample in a study of technical replicates of blood from several donors. This table comes from immunoSEQ multiplex PCR, and its TCRdb copy is limited to in-frame clones, with some not included. The table records some 15,000 clones, over 80% of them present only once. Sequencing was performed on PBMCs. These receptors originate from a human donor in good health. The CDR3 runs from the conserved cysteine through the conserved F or W. The order of the fields is clone size, D gene, J gene, V gene, CDR3 protein, CDR3 DNA. A D gene is named only where the DNA matches it firmly. Some rows have no size entry. The others give once, few or many, or a class for an expanded clone.

. | TRBD2 | TRBJ2-3 | TRBV18 | CASSLSRLAGDVVSTDTQYF | TGTGCCAGCTCACTGAGTAGACTAGCGGGAGACGTGGTAAGCACAGATACGCAGTATTTT
. | TRBD1 | TRBJ2-7 | TRBV5-1 | CASSLGTGAKVFYEQYF | TGCGCCAGCAGCTTGGGGACAGGGGCGAAGGTATTCTACGAGCAGTACTTC
once | TRBD1 | TRBJ1-1 | TRBV7-8 | CASSLIEGAIEAFF | TGTGCCAGCAGCTTAATAGAGGGGGCTATTGAAGCTTTCTTT
. | . | TRBJ1-1 | TRBV10-3 | CAITQGDYTEAFF | TGTGCCATCACGCAGGGCGATTACACTGAAGCTTTCTTT
. | TRBD1 | TRBJ2-5 | TRBV6-6 | CASSSGQGIQETQYF | TGTGCCAGCAGTTCCGGACAGGGGATACAAGAGACCCAGTACTTC
. | TRBD2 | TRBJ2-1 | TRBV11-2 | CASSLGLAGRDEQFF | TGTGCCAGCAGCCTGGGACTAGCGGGACGGGATGAGCAGTTCTTC
. | . | TRBJ2-5 | TRBV7-9 | CASSSPETQYF | TGTGCCAGCAGCTCCCCGGAGACCCAGTACTTC
. | . | TRBJ2-7 | TRBV6-1 | CASSVTESSYEQYF | TGTGCCAGCAGTGTGACAGAGAGCTCCTACGAGCAGTACTTC
. | . | TRBJ2-2 | TRBV30 | CAWSVLLVTRTGELFF | TGTGCCTGGAGTGTACTCCTAGTTACACGAACCGGGGAGCTGTTTTTT
. | . | TRBJ2-5 | TRBV2 | CASSILGVETQYF | TGTGCCAGCAGTATACTAGGAGTCGAGACCCAGTACTTC
. | TRBD2 | TRBJ2-1 | TRBV28 | CASSLSGGGPDNEQFF | TGTGCCAGCAGTTTATCTGGGGGAGGGCCGGACAATGAGCAGTTCTTC
. | . | TRBJ1-2 | TRBV14 | CASSQDPDRGYTF | TGTGCCAGCAGCCAAGATCCCGACAGGGGCTACACCTTC
. | TRBD1 | TRBJ1-2 | TRBV5-3 | CARSCGQGTVNYGYTF | TGTGCCAGAAGTTGTGGACAGGGGACGGTAAACTATGGCTACACCTTC